This TCR beta chain was observed in a study of cytomegalovirus exposure and HLA in healthy donors. Assay used: immunoSEQ multiplex PCR; TCRdb lists only in-frame clones, some missing. The table includes about 65,000 clones, about 92% detected once. Trimming at V came to 5 bases and at J to 2 bases, leaving 12 bases not matched to a gene. CDR3 length equals 17 residues. Germline V gives CDR1 SQVTM, CDR2 ANQGSEA. The sequence was obtained from a woman aged 18-29 years in good health and CMV-seronegative. This sequence joins TRBV29-1 and TRBJ2-3, with 11 bases that match TRBD1. The sequencing input was PBMCs. The CDR3 nucleotides are TGCAGCGTTCCCTCTATCGGACAGGGGGCCTTCACAGATACGCAGTATTTT. It encodes CSVPSIGQGAFTDTQYF.